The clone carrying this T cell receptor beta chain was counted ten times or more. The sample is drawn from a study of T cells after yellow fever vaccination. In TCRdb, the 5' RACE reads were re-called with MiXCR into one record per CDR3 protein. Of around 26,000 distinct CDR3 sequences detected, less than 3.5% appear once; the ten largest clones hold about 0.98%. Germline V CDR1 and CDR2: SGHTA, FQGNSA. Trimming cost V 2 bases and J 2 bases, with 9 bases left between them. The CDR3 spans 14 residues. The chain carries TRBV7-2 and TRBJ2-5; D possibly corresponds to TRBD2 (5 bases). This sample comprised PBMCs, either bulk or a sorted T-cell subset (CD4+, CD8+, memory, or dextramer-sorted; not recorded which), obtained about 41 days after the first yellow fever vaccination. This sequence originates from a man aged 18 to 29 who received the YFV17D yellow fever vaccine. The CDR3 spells CASSLSAAQETQYF. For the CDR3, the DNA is TGTGCCAGCAGCTTATCAGCGGCTCAAGAGACCCAGTACTTC.